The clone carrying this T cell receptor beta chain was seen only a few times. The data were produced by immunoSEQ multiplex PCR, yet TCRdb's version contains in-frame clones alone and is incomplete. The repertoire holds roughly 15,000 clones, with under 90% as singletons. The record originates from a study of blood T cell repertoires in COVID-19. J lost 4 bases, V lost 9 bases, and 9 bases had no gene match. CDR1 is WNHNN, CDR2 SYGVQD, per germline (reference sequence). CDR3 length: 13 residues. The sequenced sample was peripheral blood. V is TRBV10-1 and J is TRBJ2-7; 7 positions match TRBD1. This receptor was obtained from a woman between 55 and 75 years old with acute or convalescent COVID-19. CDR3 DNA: TGCGCCAGGGAGACAGGGATATGGTACGAGCAGTACTTC. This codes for CARETGIWYEQYF.